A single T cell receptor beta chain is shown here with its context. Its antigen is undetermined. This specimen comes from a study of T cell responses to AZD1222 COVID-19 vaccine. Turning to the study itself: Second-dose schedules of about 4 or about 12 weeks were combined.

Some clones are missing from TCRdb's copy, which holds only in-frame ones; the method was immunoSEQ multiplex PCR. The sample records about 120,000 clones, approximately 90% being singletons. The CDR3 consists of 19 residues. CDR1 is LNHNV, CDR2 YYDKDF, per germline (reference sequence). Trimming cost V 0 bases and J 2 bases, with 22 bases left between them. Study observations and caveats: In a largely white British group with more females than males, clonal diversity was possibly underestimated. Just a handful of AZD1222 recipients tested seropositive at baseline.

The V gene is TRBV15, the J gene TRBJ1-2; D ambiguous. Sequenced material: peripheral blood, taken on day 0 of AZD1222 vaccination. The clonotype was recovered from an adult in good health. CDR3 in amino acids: CATSRDFWARANANYGYTF. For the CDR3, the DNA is TGTGCCACCAGCAGAGATTTTTGGGCCCGGGCCAACGCGAACTATGGCTACACCTTC.